This T cell receptor (beta chain) was observed in a study of human T cells and chemical hapten exposure. This clonotype was seen repeatedly, ten times or more. The germline V gene has CDR1 SQVTM and CDR2 ANQGSEA. Germline trimming cut 4 bases from V and 0 bases from J; bases unmatched to any gene: 6. The CDR3 totals 16 residues. Researchers extracted total RNA from unfractionated whole blood. Attachment of unique molecular identifiers to individual cDNA molecules was performed in the library. TCRdb re-called the 5' RACE reads through MiXCR, storing one row per CDR3 protein. The sample records tens of thousands of distinct CDR3 sequences, less than 9.5% being singletons.

This chain joins TRBV29-1 and TRBJ2-7; 13 bases agree with TRBD2. The sequence derives from a male donor in good health. The CDR3, as DNA: TGCAGCGTTGGCGCCGGGACTAGCGGGGTCTCCTACGAGCAGTACTTC. It codes for CSVGAGTSGVSYEQYF.